One and the same sample provided the 24 T cell receptor beta chains below, sequenced in a study of identical twins. TCRdb passed the 5' RACE reads through MiXCR, listing each CDR3 protein once. The sample lists over 550,000 distinct CDR3 sequences; around 7.5% were seen once. In addition, the sample was reused for a study of yellow fever vaccine responses in identical twins.

Source material: PBMCs. All receptors derive from a woman aged 18-29 years in good health.

This clonotype was found many times. CDR3 amino acids: CASRGQGSNTEAFF. The CDR3 DNA is TGCGCCAGCAGGGGCCAGGGTTCGAACACTGAAGCTTTCTTT. The rearrangement links TRBV5-1 to TRBJ1-1; the D gene is possibly TRBD1 (5 bases). CDR1 SGHRS and CDR2 YFSETQ come from the germline V gene. V was pared by 5 bases and J by 1 base, with 12 bases between. CDR3 length: 14 residues.

In its sample, this clonotype was seen a few times. J is TRBJ1-4 and V is TRBV15; D gene ambiguous. Germline CDR1 is LNHNV and CDR2 is YYDKDF (reference sequence). The CDR3 consists of 18 residues. With 0 bases removed from V and 3 bases from J, the gap between germline ends came to 17 bases. The CDR3 loop reads CATSRDLGSHYANEKLFF. For the CDR3, the DNA is TGTGCCACCAGCAGAGATCTGGGGAGCCACTACGCTAATGAAAAACTGTTTTTT.

This clonotype was recorded a few times. The chain carries TRBV5-1 and TRBJ2-6, with D unclear. The germline V gene has CDR1 SGHRS and CDR2 YFSETQ. The germline V and J ends were trimmed by 4 bases and 0 bases, with 11 bases remaining between them. The CDR3 runs to 16 residues. The CDR3 protein is CASSPEPRSGANVLTF. The CDR3 nucleotides read TGCGCCAGCAGCCCCGAACCCCGCTCTGGGGCCAACGTCCTGACTTTC.

Only a few counts were recorded for this clonotype. The chain recombines TRBV12-3 or TRBV12-4 with TRBJ2-5, with 7 bases fitting TRBD2. Trimming took 5 bases from V and 8 from J; bases not matched to a gene: 11. The CDR3 length is 14 residues. In DNA, the CDR3 is TGTGCCAGCAGTATCGGACTAGATATCAGCACCCAGTACTTC. It encodes CASSIGLDISTQYF.

This clonotype showed up just a few times. V is TRBV9 and J is TRBJ2-7; D is uncertain. The CDR3 length is 13 residues. The V and J ends lost 3 bases and 2 bases respectively, with 9 bases between them. Germline-derived CDR1 and CDR2 are SGDLS and YYNGEE. The CDR3, as DNA: TGTGCCAGCAGCGGATTAACCCCCTACGAGCAGTACTTC. Its protein product is CASSGLTPYEQYF.

The chain combines TRBV15 with TRBJ2-3; D gene unclear. The length of the CDR3 is 13 residues. Germline assignment: CDR1 LNHNV and CDR2 YYDKDF (reference sequence). The V end was cut by 0 bases, the J end by 0 bases, with 1 base between. CDR3 in amino acids: CATSRESTDTQYF. CDR3 DNA: TGTGCCACCAGCAGAGAGAGCACAGATACGCAGTATTTT.

This clonotype counts as medium-sized. This chain uses TRBV5-6 with TRBJ1-5; 7 bases map to TRBD1. The V segment lost 3 bases and the J segment 0 bases; nucleotides outside the gene matches: 6. There are 16 residues in the CDR3. Per the germline V gene, CDR1 is SGHDT and CDR2 is YYEEEE. CDR3 sequence: CASSYRQGYSNQPQHF. The CDR3 bases are TGTGCCAGCAGCTACCGACAGGGATATAGCAATCAGCCCCAGCATTTT.

This clonotype has more than one count but fewer than ten. This chain links TRBV6-5 with TRBJ2-1; tentatively, D is TRBD1 or TRBD2 (6 bases each). The CDR3 runs 15 residues. The V gene lost 4 bases and the J gene lost 5 bases, with 15 bases spanning the gap. The germline V gene encodes CDR1 MNHEY and CDR2 SVGAGI. The CDR3 nucleotides read TGTGCCAGCAGTTCGGGACGGGGGCTCCACAATGAGCAGTTCTTC. Its translation: CASSSGRGLHNEQFF.

This clonotype has more than one count but fewer than ten. The rearrangement uses TRBV4-1 and TRBJ1-2; weak D call: TRBD1 (5 bases). CDR1 MGHRA and CDR2 YSYEKL come from the germline V gene. This CDR3 has 15 residues. V was pared by 1 base and J by 2 bases, with 11 bases between. CDR3 DNA sequence: TGCGCCAGCAGCCAAGCCATTCGGGGGAACTATGGCTACACCTTC. This encodes CASSQAIRGNYGYTF.

This clonotype was picked up many times. The chain couples TRBV14 to TRBJ1-2; no clear D gene. The CDR3 contains 13 residues. V lost 0 bases, J lost 2 bases, and 4 bases lay in between. CDR1 and CDR2 from the germline V gene are SGHDN and FVKESK. CDR3 residues: CASSQEGNYGYTF. As DNA, the CDR3 is TGTGCCAGCAGCCAAGAGGGGAACTATGGCTACACCTTC.

This chain connects TRBV15 to TRBJ2-1; 9 positions match TRBD2. The CDR3 covers 16 residues. CDR1 and CDR2 (germline): LNHNV, YYDKDF (reference sequence). V was clipped by 5 bases and J by 3 bases; unmatched bases: 8. Here the CDR3 reads CATSARLAADYNEQFF. As DNA, the CDR3 is TGTGCCACCAGCGCCCGACTAGCGGCGGACTACAATGAGCAGTTCTTC.

This clonotype has ten or more counts. The rearrangement uses TRBV7-9 and TRBJ2-7; 7 bases match TRBD1. Trimming took 6 bases from V and 0 from J; bases not matched to a gene: 11. Per germline, CDR1 SEHNR and CDR2 FQNEAQ (reference sequence). The CDR3 consists of 16 residues. CDR3: CASRPLGTESSYEQYV. CDR3 in DNA: TGTGCCAGCAGACCCCTTGGGACAGAGAGCTCCTACGAGCAGTACGTC.

A few counts support this clonotype. J is TRBJ2-7 and V is TRBV20-1; 11 nucleotides line up with TRBD2. The germline V gene encodes CDR1 DFQATT and CDR2 SNEGSKA (reference sequence). There are 15 residues in the CDR3. V shed 4 bases and J 1 base; nucleotides not matched to a gene: 6. The CDR3 DNA sequence: TGCAGTGCTACTCTAGCGGGAGGCCCTTCCTACGAGCAGTACTTC. Translated: CSATLAGGPSYEQYF.

This clonotype has at least ten counts. The chain carries TRBV5-1 and TRBJ2-7, with 9 positions matching TRBD2. Germline values: CDR1 SGHRS, CDR2 YFSETQ. With 1 base clipped from V and 4 bases from J, the junction kept 12 bases outside the gene matches. The CDR3 spans 17 residues. CDR3 sequence (DNA): TGCGCCAGCAGCTTGAAGCCTGGGACTAGCACCGATTACGAGCAGTACTTC. Protein product: CASSLKPGTSTDYEQYF.

This clonotype was counted only a few times. The rearrangement uses TRBV24-1 and TRBJ2-2, with 9 bases fitting TRBD1. Germline loops: CDR1 KGHDR, CDR2 SFDVKD. The V and J ends lost 9 bases and 4 bases, in that order; junction bases with no gene match: 5. This CDR3 has 14 amino acids. The CDR3, as DNA: TGTGCCACCTCCGGGACAGGGAGCACCGGGGAGCTGTTTTTT. It specifies CATSGTGSTGELFF.

This chain uses TRBV7-6 with TRBJ2-2, with D tentatively TRBD2 (6 bases). CDR1 is SGHVS and CDR2 is FNYEAQ in the germline V gene. Trimming took off 1 base at V and 6 bases at J, with 15 bases between the two ends. This CDR3 has 16 residues. DNA for the CDR3: TGTGCCAGCAGCTTAGTTACTAGCCCTCCCTCCGGGGAGCTGTTTTTT. As protein: CASSLVTSPPSGELFF. Combining the CDR3 with reference TRBV7-6 and TRBJ2-2 gives the whole variable domain GAGVSQSPRYKVTKRGQDVALRCDPISGHVSLYWYRQALGQGPEFLTYFNYEAQQDKSGLPNDRFSAERPEGSISTLTIQRTEQRDSAMYRCASSLVTSPPSGELFFGEGSRLTVL.

A few counts support this clonotype. The chain carries TRBV28 and TRBJ2-1; TRBD2 matches at 9 bases. The CDR3 loop spans 16 amino acids. Per germline, CDR1 MDHEN and CDR2 SYDVKM. Unmatched junction bases numbered 8, after V lost 5 bases and J lost 3 bases. The CDR3 loop reads CASSPSGTSSYNEQFF. For the CDR3, the DNA is TGTGCCAGCAGTCCCTCCGGGACTAGCAGCTACAATGAGCAGTTCTTC.

V and J are TRBV12-3 or TRBV12-4 and TRBJ1-3; D perhaps matches TRBD1 (6 bases). V was trimmed by 5 bases and J by 0 bases, leaving 14 bases between them. The CDR3 covers 16 residues. The chain's CDR3 is CASSVTTGFSGNTIYF. The DNA of the CDR3 is TGTGCCAGCAGTGTAACAACAGGGTTCTCTGGAAACACCATATATTTT.

This clonotype was observed a few times. The rearrangement joins TRBV4-2 to TRBJ2-3, with D possibly being TRBD2 (5 bases). Germline loops: CDR1 LGHNA, CDR2 YNFKEQ. This CDR3 is 16 amino acids long. The germline V and J ends were trimmed by 0 bases and 0 bases, with 10 bases remaining between them. This chain's CDR3 is CASSQDPGSSTDTQYF. In DNA form, the CDR3 reads TGTGCCAGCAGCCAAGATCCGGGATCTAGCACAGATACGCAGTATTTT.

This clonotype was observed a few times. The genes are TRBV15 and TRBJ1-2; no clear D gene. Germline V lookup: CDR1 LNHNV, CDR2 YYDKDF (reference sequence). The CDR3 length is 14 residues. V lost 8 bases and J 5 bases, leaving 18 bases between the germline ends. The CDR3: CATQAGPTLYGYTF. CDR3 DNA: TGTGCCACCCAGGCAGGCCCTACTTTATATGGCTACACCTTC.

This clonotype was observed at least ten times. The rearrangement joins TRBV5-6 to TRBJ1-4, with D perhaps TRBD1 (6 bases). V lost 5 bases and J 0 bases, leaving 17 bases between the germline ends. Germline-derived CDR1 and CDR2 are SGHDT and YYEEEE. The CDR3 loop spans 17 amino acids. As DNA, the CDR3 is TGTGCCAGCAGGTCCGGGACACTTCGTGCAACTAATGAAAAACTGTTTTTT. It translates to CASRSGTLRATNEKLFF.

In this sample, this clonotype turned up a few times. V is TRBV4-1 and J is TRBJ1-4, with D tentatively TRBD1 (5 bases). The CDR3 is 15 amino acids. CDR1 is MGHRA, CDR2 YSYEKL, per germline. V lost 0 bases and J 4 bases, leaving 9 bases between the germline ends. The CDR3 spells CASSQDVRGNEKLFF. In nucleotides, the CDR3 is TGCGCCAGCAGCCAAGATGTGAGGGGTAATGAAAAACTGTTTTTT.

A few counts support this clonotype. The J gene is TRBJ1-5, the V gene TRBV6-1; a weak D match, TRBD1 (5 bases). Trimming shortened V by 6 bases and J by 4 bases, and 16 bases separated the two germline ends. The CDR3 is 15 amino acids. Germline V gene lookup returns CDR1 MNHNS and CDR2 SASEGT. This CDR3 is CASSPNAKGNQPQHF. Here the CDR3 DNA reads TGTGCCAGCAGCCCAAACGCCAAGGGGAATCAGCCCCAGCATTTT.

This clonotype has only a few counts. This chain joins TRBV3-1 and TRBJ2-3; 7 bases agree with TRBD2. J lost 6 bases, V lost 2 bases, and 11 bases had no gene match. Germline lookup yields CDR1 LGHDT and CDR2 YNNKEL (reference sequence). This CDR3 is 16 amino acids long. The CDR3 sequence: CASSQTERGSRDTQYF. The CDR3 DNA reads TGTGCCAGCAGCCAAACGGAGCGGGGAAGTAGGGATACGCAGTATTTT.